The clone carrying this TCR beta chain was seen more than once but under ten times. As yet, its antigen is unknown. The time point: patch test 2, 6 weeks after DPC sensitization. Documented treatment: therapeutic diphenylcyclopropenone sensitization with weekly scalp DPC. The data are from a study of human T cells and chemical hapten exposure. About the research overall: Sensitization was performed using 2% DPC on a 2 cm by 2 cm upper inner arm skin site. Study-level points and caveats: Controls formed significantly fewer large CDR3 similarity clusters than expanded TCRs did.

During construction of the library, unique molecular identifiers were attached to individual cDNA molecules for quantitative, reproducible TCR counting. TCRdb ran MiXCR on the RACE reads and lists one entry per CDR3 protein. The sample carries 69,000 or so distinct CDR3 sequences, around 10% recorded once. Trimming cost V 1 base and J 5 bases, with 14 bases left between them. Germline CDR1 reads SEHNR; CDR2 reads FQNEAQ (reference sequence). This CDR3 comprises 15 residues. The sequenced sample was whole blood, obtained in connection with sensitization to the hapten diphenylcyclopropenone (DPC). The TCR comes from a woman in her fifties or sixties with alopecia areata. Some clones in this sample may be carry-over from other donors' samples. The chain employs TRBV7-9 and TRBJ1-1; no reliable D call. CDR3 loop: CASSLGRGAMTEAFF. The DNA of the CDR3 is TGTGCCAGCAGCTTAGGTCGTGGAGCGATGACTGAAGCTTTCTTT. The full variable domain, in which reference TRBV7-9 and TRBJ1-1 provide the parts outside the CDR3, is DTGVSQNPRHKITKRGQNVTFRCDPISEHNRLYWYRQTLGQGPEFLTYFQNEAQLEKSRLLSDRFSAERPKGSFSTLEIQRTEQGDSAMYLCASSLGRGAMTEAFFGQGTRLTVV.